This entry lists 17 T cell receptor beta chains sequenced from one sample in a study of blood T cell repertoires in COVID-19. Generated by immunoSEQ multiplex PCR, the TCRdb table keeps only in-frame clones and is missing some. This sample has 350,000 to 400,000 clones; more than 70% occur once, and the top ten carry approximately 3%. The specimen was peripheral blood. The receptors originated from a woman aged 30 to 39 with COVID-19, enrolled during active disease.

The chain carries TRBV7-2 and TRBJ1-3, with a weak D call TRBD1 (5 bases). V gave up 0 bases and J gave up 2 bases, with 8 bases separating them. CDR3 length: 15 residues. Germline V lookup: CDR1 SGHTA, CDR2 FQGNSA. DNA of the CDR3: TGTGCCAGCAGCTTAGCTCGGGGGGCTGGAAACACCATATATTTT. Its translation is CASSLARGAGNTIYF.

Only a few counts were recorded for this clone. The rearrangement uses TRBV11-3 and TRBJ2-1; 14 bases are a match to TRBD2. Germline V gene sequence: CDR1 SGHNT, CDR2 YENEEA. This CDR3 spans 19 amino acids. Trimming removed 5 bases from V and 0 bases from J; junction bases left unmatched: 9. The CDR3 loop reads CASSLGTSGSRSSYNEQFF. The CDR3 nucleotides are TGTGCCAGCAGCCTCGGGACTAGCGGGAGCAGAAGCTCCTACAATGAGCAGTTCTTC.

This sequence joins TRBV9 and TRBJ2-5, with D tentatively TRBD2 (6 bases). Per the germline V gene, CDR1 is SGDLS and CDR2 is YYNGEE. The CDR3 has 15 amino acids. Deletions cut 4 bases from V and 3 bases from J, with 16 bases between. The CDR3 reads CASSPRGLAKETQYF. The CDR3 bases are TGTGCCAGCAGCCCAAGGGGTCTAGCGAAAGAGACCCAGTACTTC.

The genes are TRBV13 and TRBJ2-2, with TRBD1 matching over 7 bases. Trimming removed 3 bases from V and 3 bases from J; junction bases left unmatched: 4. Germline V CDR1 and CDR2: PRHDT, FYEKMQ (reference sequence). The CDR3 totals 15 residues. The CDR3 protein is CASSFTGVHTGELFF. In nucleotides, the CDR3 is TGTGCCAGCAGCTTTACAGGGGTACACACCGGGGAGCTGTTTTTT.

This clone was seen once. The chain joins TRBV3-1 (or the pseudogene TRBV3-2) to TRBJ2-6, with a weak D call TRBD2 (5 bases). Germline V gives CDR1 LGHDT, CDR2 YNNKEL (reference sequence). V shed 3 bases and J shed 0 bases, with 6 bases lying between them. CDR3 length equals 15 residues. The CDR3 DNA reads as TGTGCCAGCAGCCAGGGAGCCTCTGGGGCCAACGTCCTGACTTTC. Translated, it gives CASSQGASGANVLTF.

The V and J genes are TRBV7-2 and TRBJ2-5; D perhaps matches TRBD2 (6 bases). CDR3 length equals 14 residues. V dropped 5 bases and J dropped 2 bases, with 12 bases sitting between them. Looked up from germline, CDR1 is SGHTA and CDR2 is FQGNSA. CDR3 residues: CASSTERGQETQYF. The CDR3 DNA sequence: TGTGCCAGCAGCACAGAACGGGGGCAAGAGACCCAGTACTTC.

The chain uses TRBV6-1 and TRBJ2-7; 7 bases align to TRBD1. Germline V lookup: CDR1 MNHNS, CDR2 SASEGT. Germline trimming cut 3 bases from V and 5 bases from J; bases unmatched to any gene: 4. The CDR3 sequence is 13 residues long. The CDR3 sequence is CASSDRGPHEQYV. The CDR3 nucleotides are TGTGCCAGCAGTGATAGGGGGCCCCACGAGCAGTACGTC.

V gene TRBV6-5 combines with J gene TRBJ2-5; 8 bases agree with TRBD2. The CDR3 totals 14 residues. Germline CDR1 MNHEY, CDR2 SVGAGI. Losses at the gene ends were 2 bases for V and 1 base for J; bases not matched to a gene: 0. CDR3 protein: CASSYGTSQETQYF. In DNA, the CDR3 is TGTGCCAGCAGTTACGGGACTAGCCAAGAGACCCAGTACTTC.

This clone was seen a few times. The chain joins TRBV11-2 to TRBJ1-6; weak D call: TRBD1 (5 bases). Trimming cost V 5 bases and J 8 bases, with 19 bases left between them. The CDR3 runs to 16 residues. Per the germline V gene, CDR1 is SGHAT and CDR2 is FQNNGV. The chain's CDR3 is CASSPVTTGVDSPLHF. The CDR3 nucleotides read TGTGCCAGCAGCCCTGTGACGACGGGGGTCGATTCACCCCTCCACTTT.

The chain couples TRBV9 to TRBJ1-2, with a weak D call TRBD1 (5 bases). V was trimmed by 0 bases and J by 4 bases, leaving 16 bases between them. There are 16 residues in the CDR3. Per germline, CDR1 SGDLS and CDR2 YYNGEE. In nucleotides, the CDR3 is TGTGCCAGCAGCGTAGCCCCGGGGGGGAACGCCTATGGCTACACCTTC. The encoded protein is CASSVAPGGNAYGYTF.

CDR3: CATKTGTGKSDTQYF. The CDR3 DNA is TGTGCCACCAAAACCGGGACAGGGAAGTCAGATACGCAGTATTTT. The chain recombines TRBV10-3 with TRBJ2-3; 9 bases are a match to TRBD1. CDR3 length: 15 amino acids. Looked up from germline, CDR1 is ENHRY and CDR2 is SYGVKD. With 10 bases clipped from V and 4 bases from J, the junction kept 12 bases outside the gene matches.

This clone was detected once. The chain couples TRBV7-2 to TRBJ2-6; D is perhaps TRBD1 (6 bases). The CDR3 has 20 residues. Germline CDR1 SGHTA, CDR2 FQGNSA. V dropped 0 bases and J dropped 1 base, with 19 bases sitting between them. The CDR3 here is CASSLASRQVLRSGANVLTF. CDR3 in DNA: TGTGCCAGCAGCTTAGCTTCGAGACAGGTTCTCCGTTCTGGGGCCAACGTCCTGACTTTC.

This chain uses TRBV28 with TRBJ1-4; 8 bases fit TRBD1. CDR1 and CDR2 (germline): MDHEN, SYDVKM. Unmatched junction bases numbered 10, after V lost 4 bases and J lost 6 bases. The CDR3 spans 16 residues. The CDR3, as DNA: TGTGCCAGCAGTTACGGACAGGGTGTGGGGGATGAAAAACTGTTTTTT. This gives the protein CASSYGQGVGDEKLFF. The full variable domain, in which reference TRBV28 and TRBJ1-4 provide the parts outside the CDR3, is DVKVTQSSRYLVKRTGEKVFLECVQDMDHENMFWYRQDPGLGLRLIYFSYDVKMKEKGDIPEGYSVSREKKERFSLILESASTNQTSMYLCASSYGQGVGDEKLFFGSGTQLSVL.

This sequence joins TRBV11-2 and TRBJ1-1; D is ambiguous. This CDR3 is built from 13 residues. Germline V CDR1 and CDR2: SGHAT, FQNNGV. Trimming took off 1 base at V and 10 bases at J, with 13 bases between the two ends. CDR3 protein: CASSLAGLGLAFF. The CDR3 DNA follows: TGTGCCAGCAGCTTAGCAGGCTTGGGTCTAGCTTTCTTT.

V and J are TRBV6-5 and TRBJ1-2; 10 positions match TRBD1. This CDR3 comprises 14 residues. Germline V lookup: CDR1 MNHEY, CDR2 SVGAGI. V was clipped by 6 bases and J by 4 bases; unmatched bases: 5. The CDR3 loop reads CASRTGGSRYGYTF. The CDR3 nucleotides are TGTGCCAGCAGGACAGGGGGCAGTCGCTATGGCTACACCTTC.

The rearrangement uses TRBV6-2 or TRBV6-3 and TRBJ2-1; 9 bases are a match to TRBD2. Germline CDR1 reads MNHEY; CDR2 reads SVGEGT. The V segment lost 2 bases and the J segment 7 bases; nucleotides outside the gene matches: 6. The CDR3 totals 15 residues. CDR3 amino acids: CASSYPAGGSNEQFF. The CDR3 bases are TGTGCCAGCAGTTACCCAGCGGGGGGTAGTAATGAGCAGTTCTTC.

This chain uses TRBV6-2 or TRBV6-3 with TRBJ1-1, with D unresolved. CDR1 and CDR2 from the germline V gene are MNHEY and SVGEGT. The CDR3 runs 11 residues. V dropped 3 bases and J dropped 11 bases, with 10 bases sitting between them. CDR3 in amino acids: CASSYDLEAFF. The CDR3 nucleotides are TGTGCCAGCAGTTATGACCTAGAGGCTTTCTTT.